This T cell receptor (beta chain) is drawn from a study of blood T cell repertoires in COVID-19. Overall study context: Some COVID-19 samples were acute and others convalescent; all came from the United States, Italy and Spain. T cells, B-cell-depleted T cells, or PBMCs supplied cDNA or gDNA.

Per the study methods: Researchers report that nucleated cell counts were estimated from reference gene primer amplification. The table came from immunoSEQ multiplex PCR; TCRdb's copy has only in-frame clones and leaves some out. V and J calls and clone size are those listed in that table; D and trimming were worked out from the DNA. The sample consists of roughly 260,000 clones, 80% to 90% of them appearing once. There are 11 residues in the CDR3. V dropped 4 bases and J dropped 3 bases, with 3 bases sitting between them. CDR1 and CDR2 from the germline V gene are SGHVS and FNYEAQ. The chain is built from TRBV7-6 and TRBJ1-1; D remains unclear. The receptor's source is a woman in her forties or fifties with acute or convalescent COVID-19. The specimen was peripheral blood. CDR3 sequence (DNA): TGTGCCAGCAGCTCGTACACTGAAGCTTTCTTT. Translation gives CASSSYTEAFF.